This note documents a single T cell receptor (beta chain) sequence. Its antigen is as yet unknown. Measured with immunoSEQ multiplex PCR; TCRdb has only the in-frame clones, and not every one. The sample has about 68,000 clones, roughly 80% seen once; the top ten hold roughly 6%. These data belong to a study of PD-1 blockade in mismatch repair-deficient tumors. The CDR3 is 16 amino acids. Unmatched junction bases numbered 13, after V lost 6 bases and J lost 5 bases. Germline V gene data show CDR1 as MNHEY and CDR2 as SMNVEV (reference sequence). Study findings and constraints: After pembrolizumab, tumor-resident clones rose rapidly, then generally contracted before radiologic responses.

The TCR-sequenced patients were a few responders to pembrolizumab. This TCR derives from an adult with mismatch repair-deficient cancer. The sequencing here drew on peripheral blood, taken 2 weeks after starting pembrolizumab. The chain couples TRBV27 to TRBJ2-5, with 9 positions matching TRBD1. The CDR3 DNA reads TGTGCCAGCAGCCGGACCACGACAGGGGGTATTGAGACCCAGTACTTC. Protein: CASSRTTTGGIETQYF.